This TCR beta chain appears in the sequencing data of a study of early T cells in non-severe SARS-CoV-2 infection. Overall study context: The sequenced material was bulk RNA from unsorted whole blood, and its chains were unpaired.

Study outcomes and limitations: Private and CD4 specificities were missed by VDJdb matching, skewed to anti-spike CD8.

This clonotype was counted only a few times. No antigen is known for it. The V end lost 10 bases, the J end lost 2 bases, and 16 bases lay between the germline ends. CDR1 and CDR2 from the germline V gene are ENHRY and SYGVKD. The CDR3 length is 14 residues. TCRdb analysed the 5' RACE reads with MiXCR anew, one entry per CDR3 protein. Of 97,000 or so distinct CDR3 sequences listed, more than 9.5% were seen once; the top ten hold roughly 4.8%. This TCR was sampled from an adult who was a healthcare worker with PCR-confirmed SARS-CoV-2 infection or an uninfected control (not recorded which). This chain joins TRBV10-3 and TRBJ2-3; no firm D call. Here the sequenced sample was whole blood, taken at baseline. The CDR3 DNA sequence: TGTGCCACCGAGGCGGAGCATTTCACAGATACGCAGTATTTT. Translated: CATEAEHFTDTQYF.